These 7 T cell receptor beta chains came from one sample sequenced in a study of T cell responses to AZD1222 COVID-19 vaccine. Assay: immunoSEQ multiplex PCR; the TCRdb copy retains only in-frame clones and omits some. The repertoire includes some 130,000 clones, 88% of them detected once, and roughly 3.5% sits in the top ten. Sample: peripheral blood, taken on day 0 of AZD1222 vaccination. These receptor sequences come from an adult in good health.

This clone was found a few times. The rearrangement joins TRBV4-3 to TRBJ1-6, with unresolved D. V gave up 4 bases and J gave up 7 bases, with 11 bases separating them. The germline V gene has CDR1 LGHNA and CDR2 YSLEER. The CDR3 totals 14 residues. The CDR3 spells CASSLRILNSPLHF. The DNA for the CDR3 is TGCGCCAGCAGCCTAAGAATCCTCAATTCACCCCTCCACTTT.

The J gene is TRBJ2-2, the V gene TRBV4-3; the D is unclear. The CDR3 consists of 15 residues. From germline, CDR1 is LGHNA and CDR2 YSLEER. Trimming pared 2 bases from V and 0 bases from J, leaving 7 bases between. DNA of the CDR3: TGCGCCAGCAGCCAATCGTCCACGAACACCGGGGAGCTGTTTTTT. This encodes CASSQSSTNTGELFF.

The rearrangement links TRBV6-5 to TRBJ1-3; tentatively, D is TRBD1 (6 bases). With the DNA end fitting TRBJ2-2 better, the J assignment may be wrong. The CDR3 covers 12 residues. Germline CDR1 MNHEY, CDR2 SVGAGI. The CDR3, as DNA: TGTGCCAGCAGGGGACACCCCGGGGAGCTGTTTTTT. Amino acids: CASRGHPGELFF.

CDR3 region: CASSLSWLAADTQYF. The CDR3 nucleotides are TGTGCCAGCAGTTTAAGTTGGCTAGCTGCGGATACGCAGTATTTT. V usage is TRBV27 and J usage is TRBJ2-3; D may be TRBD2 (5 bases). V lost 2 bases to trimming and J lost 6 bases, with 15 bases between them. Germline V gives CDR1 MNHEY, CDR2 SMNVEV (reference sequence). CDR3 length equals 15 residues.

This clone was detected a few times. The chain carries TRBV19 and TRBJ1-5; 10 bases align to TRBD1. The germline CDR1 and CDR2 sequences are LNHDA and SQIVND (reference sequence). V lost 4 bases, J lost 0 bases, and 3 bases stayed unmatched. The CDR3 has 16 amino acids. The CDR3 region has the DNA TGTGCCAGTAGTAAGACAGGGGGCTCTAGCAATCAGCCCCAGCATTTT. Translation: CASSKTGGSSNQPQHF.

The V and J genes are TRBV6-6 and TRBJ2-5; TRBD2 aligns across 12 bases. The CDR3 spans 14 residues. Germline CDR1 and CDR2: MNHNY and SVGAGI (reference sequence). The trim removed 6 bases at V and 5 bases at J, leaving 4 bases unmatched. CDR3 in DNA: TGTGCCAGCAGGACTAGCGGGGGCAGTGAGACCCAGTACTTC. It translates to CASRTSGGSETQYF.

CDR3 sequence reads: CASSYGETGGFLRYTF. The DNA for the CDR3 is TGTGCCAGCAGTTACGGAGAGACAGGGGGATTTTTGCGCTACACCTTC. This sequence joins TRBV6-2 or TRBV6-3 and TRBJ1-2; 9 nucleotides match TRBD1. Per the germline V gene, CDR1 is MNHEY and CDR2 is SVGEGT. The CDR3 consists of 16 residues. J was trimmed by 9 bases and V by 2 bases; bases with no gene match: 13.